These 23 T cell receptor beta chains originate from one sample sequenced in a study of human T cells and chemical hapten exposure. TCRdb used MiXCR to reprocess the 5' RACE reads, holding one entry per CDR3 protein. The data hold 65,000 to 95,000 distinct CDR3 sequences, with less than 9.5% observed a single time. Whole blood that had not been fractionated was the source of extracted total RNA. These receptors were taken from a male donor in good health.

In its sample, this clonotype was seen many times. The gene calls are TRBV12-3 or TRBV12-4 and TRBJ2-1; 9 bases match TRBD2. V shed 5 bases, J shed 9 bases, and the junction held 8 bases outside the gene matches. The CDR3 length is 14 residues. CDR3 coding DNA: TGTGCCAGCAGTCCCAGCGGGAGGAGAGGTGAGCAGTTCTTC. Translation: CASSPSGRRGEQFF.

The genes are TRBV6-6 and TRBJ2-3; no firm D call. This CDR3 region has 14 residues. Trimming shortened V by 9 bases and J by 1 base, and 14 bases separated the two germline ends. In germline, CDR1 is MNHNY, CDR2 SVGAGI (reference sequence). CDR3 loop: CASALGIGTDTQYF. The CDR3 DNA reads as TGTGCCAGTGCTTTGGGTATAGGCACAGATACGCAGTATTTT.

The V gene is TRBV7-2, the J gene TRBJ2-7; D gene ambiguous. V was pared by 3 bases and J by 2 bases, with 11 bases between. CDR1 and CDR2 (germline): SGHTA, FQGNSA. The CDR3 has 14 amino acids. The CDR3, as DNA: TGTGCCAGCAGCTTGCCCCGGGCCCCCTACGAGCAGTACTTC. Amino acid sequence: CASSLPRAPYEQYF.

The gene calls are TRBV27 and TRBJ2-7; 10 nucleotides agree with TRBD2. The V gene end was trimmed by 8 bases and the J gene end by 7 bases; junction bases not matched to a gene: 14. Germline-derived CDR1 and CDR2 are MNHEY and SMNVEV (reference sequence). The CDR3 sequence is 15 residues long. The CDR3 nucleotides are TGTGCCAGCCGAGAAGCTAGCGGGAGAAGTCGTGAGCAGTACTTC. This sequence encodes CASREASGRSREQYF.

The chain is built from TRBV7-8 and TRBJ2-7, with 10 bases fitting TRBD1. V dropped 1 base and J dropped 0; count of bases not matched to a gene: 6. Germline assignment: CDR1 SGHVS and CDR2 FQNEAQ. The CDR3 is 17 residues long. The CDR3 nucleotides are TGTGCCAGCAGCTTAGGCGTGGGACAGGGGAACTCCTACGAGCAGTACTTC. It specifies CASSLGVGQGNSYEQYF.

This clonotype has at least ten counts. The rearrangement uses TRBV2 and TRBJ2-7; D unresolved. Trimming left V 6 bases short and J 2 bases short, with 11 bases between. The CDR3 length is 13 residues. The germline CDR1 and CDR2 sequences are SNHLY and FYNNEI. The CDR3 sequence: CASSPSSPYEQYF. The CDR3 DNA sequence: TGTGCCAGCAGCCCCAGTAGCCCCTACGAGCAGTACTTC.

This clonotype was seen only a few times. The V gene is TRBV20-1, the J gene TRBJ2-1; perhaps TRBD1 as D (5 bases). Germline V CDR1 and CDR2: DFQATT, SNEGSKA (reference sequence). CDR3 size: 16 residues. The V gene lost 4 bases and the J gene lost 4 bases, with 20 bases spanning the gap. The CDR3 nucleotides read TGCAGTGCTAATAATCGTGACAGAATAAGATACAATGAGCAGTTCTTC. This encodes CSANNRDRIRYNEQFF.

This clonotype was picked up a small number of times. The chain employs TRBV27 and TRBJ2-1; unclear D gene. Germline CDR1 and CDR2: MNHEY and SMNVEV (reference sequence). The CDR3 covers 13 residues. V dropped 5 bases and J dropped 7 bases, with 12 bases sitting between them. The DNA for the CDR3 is TGTGCCAGCAGTGCCCGACTGAAAAATGAGCAGTTCTTC. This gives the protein CASSARLKNEQFF.

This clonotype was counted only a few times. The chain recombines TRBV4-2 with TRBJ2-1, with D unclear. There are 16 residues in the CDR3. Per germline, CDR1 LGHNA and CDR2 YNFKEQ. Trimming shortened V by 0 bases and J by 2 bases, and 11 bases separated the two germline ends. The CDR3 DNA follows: TGTGCCAGCAGCCAAGATGAAGCGTCCCCCTACAATGAGCAGTTCTTC. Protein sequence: CASSQDEASPYNEQFF.

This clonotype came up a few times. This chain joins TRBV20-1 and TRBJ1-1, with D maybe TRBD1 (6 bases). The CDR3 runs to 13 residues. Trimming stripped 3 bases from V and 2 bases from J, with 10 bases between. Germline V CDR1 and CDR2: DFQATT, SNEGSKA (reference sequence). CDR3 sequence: CSASTRGNTEAFF. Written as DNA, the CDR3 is TGCAGTGCTAGCACCAGGGGAAACACTGAAGCTTTCTTT.

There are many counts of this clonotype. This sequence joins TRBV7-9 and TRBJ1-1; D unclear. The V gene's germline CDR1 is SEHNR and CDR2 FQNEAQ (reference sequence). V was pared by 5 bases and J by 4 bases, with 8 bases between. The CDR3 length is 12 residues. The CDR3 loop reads CASSLLGTEAFF. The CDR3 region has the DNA TGTGCCAGCAGCCTCCTAGGCACTGAAGCTTTCTTT.

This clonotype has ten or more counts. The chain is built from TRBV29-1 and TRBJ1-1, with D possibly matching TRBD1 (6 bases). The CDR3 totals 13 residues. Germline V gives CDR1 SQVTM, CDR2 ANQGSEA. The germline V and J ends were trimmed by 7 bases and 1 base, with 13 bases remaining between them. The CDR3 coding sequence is TGCAGCGGGGTTGGACAGCCGAACACTGAAGCTTTCTTT. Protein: CSGVGQPNTEAFF. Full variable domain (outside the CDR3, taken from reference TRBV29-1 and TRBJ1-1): SAVISQKPSRDICQRGTSLTIQCQVDSQVTMMFWYRQQPGQSLTLIATANQGSEATYESGFVIDKFPISRPNLTFSTLTVSNMSPEDSSIYLCSGVGQPNTEAFFGQGTRLTVV.

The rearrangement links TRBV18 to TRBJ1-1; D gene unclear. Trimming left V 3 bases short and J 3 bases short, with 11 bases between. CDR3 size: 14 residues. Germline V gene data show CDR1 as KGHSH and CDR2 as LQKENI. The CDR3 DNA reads TGTGCCAGCTCACCCCCCATTGTGCACACTGAAGCTTTCTTT. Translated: CASSPPIVHTEAFF.

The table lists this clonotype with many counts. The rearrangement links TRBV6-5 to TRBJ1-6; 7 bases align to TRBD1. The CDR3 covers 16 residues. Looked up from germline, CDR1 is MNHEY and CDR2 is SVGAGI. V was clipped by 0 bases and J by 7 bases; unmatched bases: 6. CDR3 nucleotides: TGTGCCAGCAGTTACTCTGTGACAGGGACAAATTCACCCCTCCACTTT. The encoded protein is CASSYSVTGTNSPLHF.

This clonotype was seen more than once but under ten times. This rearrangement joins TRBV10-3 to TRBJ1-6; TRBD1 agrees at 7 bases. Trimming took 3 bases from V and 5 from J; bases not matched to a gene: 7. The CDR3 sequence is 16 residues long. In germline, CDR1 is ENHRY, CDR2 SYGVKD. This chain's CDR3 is CAISEFKGANNSPLHF. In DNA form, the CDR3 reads TGTGCCATCAGTGAATTCAAGGGGGCTAATAATTCACCCCTCCACTTT.

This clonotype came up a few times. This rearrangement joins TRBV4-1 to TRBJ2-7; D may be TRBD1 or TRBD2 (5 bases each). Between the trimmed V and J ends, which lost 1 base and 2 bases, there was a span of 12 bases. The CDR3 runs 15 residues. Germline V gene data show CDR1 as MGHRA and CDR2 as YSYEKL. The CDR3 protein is CASSQAGTTTYEQYF. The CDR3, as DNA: TGCGCCAGCAGCCAAGCAGGGACGACAACCTACGAGCAGTACTTC.

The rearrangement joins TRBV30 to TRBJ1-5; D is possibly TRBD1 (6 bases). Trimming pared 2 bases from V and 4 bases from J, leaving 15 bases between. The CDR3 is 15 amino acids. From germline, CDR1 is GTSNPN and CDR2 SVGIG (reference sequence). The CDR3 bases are TGTGCCTGGAGTTTCATGGGGGCGAGGAATCAGCCCCAGCATTTT. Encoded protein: CAWSFMGARNQPQHF.

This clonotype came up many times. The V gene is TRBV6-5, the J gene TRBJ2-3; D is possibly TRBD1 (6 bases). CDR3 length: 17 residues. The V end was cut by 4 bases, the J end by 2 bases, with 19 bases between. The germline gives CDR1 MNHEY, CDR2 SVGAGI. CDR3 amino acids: CASSSPYLGQDTDTQYF. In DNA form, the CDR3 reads TGTGCCAGCAGTTCTCCTTACCTGGGACAAGACACAGATACGCAGTATTTT.

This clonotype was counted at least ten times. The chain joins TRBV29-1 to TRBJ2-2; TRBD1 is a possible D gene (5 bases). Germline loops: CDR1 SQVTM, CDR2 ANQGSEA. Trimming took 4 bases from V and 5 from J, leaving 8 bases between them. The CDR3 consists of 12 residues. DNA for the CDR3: TGCAGCGTTGTGGGGCGGACCGGGGAGCTGTTTTTT. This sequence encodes CSVVGRTGELFF.

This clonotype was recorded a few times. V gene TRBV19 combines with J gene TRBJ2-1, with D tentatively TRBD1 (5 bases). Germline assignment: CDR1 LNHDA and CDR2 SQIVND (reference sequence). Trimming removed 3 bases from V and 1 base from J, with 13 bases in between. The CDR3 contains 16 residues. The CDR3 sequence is CASSIPRVPSYNEQFF. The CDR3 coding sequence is TGTGCCAGTAGTATCCCCAGGGTTCCTTCCTACAATGAGCAGTTCTTC. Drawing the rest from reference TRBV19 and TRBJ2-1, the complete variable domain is DGGITQSPKYLFRKEGQNVTLSCEQNLNHDAMYWYRQDPGQGLRLIYYSQIVNDFQKGDIAEGYSVSREKKESFPLTVTSAQKNPTAFYLCASSIPRVPSYNEQFFGPGTRLTVL.

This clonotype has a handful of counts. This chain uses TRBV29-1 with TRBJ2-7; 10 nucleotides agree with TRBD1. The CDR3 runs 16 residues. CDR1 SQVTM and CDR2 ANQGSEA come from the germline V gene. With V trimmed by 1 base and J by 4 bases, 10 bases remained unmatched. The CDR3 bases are TGCAGCGTTGAAGCCCCAGGACAGGGGGTAAAATACGAGCAGTACTTC. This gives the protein CSVEAPGQGVKYEQYF.

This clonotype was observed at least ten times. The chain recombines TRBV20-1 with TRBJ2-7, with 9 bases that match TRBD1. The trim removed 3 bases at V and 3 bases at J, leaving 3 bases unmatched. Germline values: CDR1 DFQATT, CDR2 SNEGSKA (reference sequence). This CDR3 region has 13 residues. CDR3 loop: CSARGDRDYEQYF. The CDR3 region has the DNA TGCAGTGCTAGGGGGGACAGGGACTACGAGCAGTACTTC.

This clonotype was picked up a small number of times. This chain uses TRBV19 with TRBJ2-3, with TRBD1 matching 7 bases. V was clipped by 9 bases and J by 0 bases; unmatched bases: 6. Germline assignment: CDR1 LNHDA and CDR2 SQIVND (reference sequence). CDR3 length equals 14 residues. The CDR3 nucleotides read TGTGCCAGCCGAGGGACAGCTAGCACAGATACGCAGTATTTT. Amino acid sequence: CASRGTASTDTQYF.